This TCR beta chain originates from a study of early T cells in non-severe SARS-CoV-2 infection. Findings of the study overall: VDJdb-based annotation leaned toward anti-spike CD8 responses and missed private and CD4 specificities.

This clonotype came up a few times. The target antigen is unknown. Individual cDNA molecules were tagged with unique molecular identifiers, the study reported. MiXCR, applied by TCRdb to the 5' RACE reads, yields one record per CDR3 protein. The table includes 25,000 to 40,000 distinct CDR3 sequences, roughly 5.7% detected once. V was trimmed by 2 bases and J by 6 bases, leaving 6 bases between them. The germline V gene has CDR1 ENHRY and CDR2 SYGVKD. CDR3 size: 12 residues. The TCR sequence derives from an adult who was a healthcare worker with PCR-confirmed SARS-CoV-2 infection or an uninfected control (not recorded which). The chain recombines TRBV10-3 with TRBJ2-3; D ambiguous. The sequencing input was whole blood. The CDR3 protein is CAISEAEDTQYF. The CDR3 nucleotides are TGTGCCATCAGTGAGGCGGAGGATACGCAGTATTTT.